The 10 T cell receptor beta chains in this list originate from one sample, sequenced in a study of neurological immune-mediated disorders. TCRdb reprocessed the 5' RACE reads with MiXCR, giving one entry per CDR3 protein. The table records around 83,000 distinct CDR3 sequences, roughly 14% of them present only once. The sequenced material came from PBMCs. These receptors were taken from a woman between 50 and 59 years old in good health.

Concerning this clonotype itself: A read error may explain this, as a much larger clone is one base away. The gene calls are TRBV5-1 and TRBJ1-1; no definite D call. Between the trimmed V and J ends, which lost 2 bases and 2 bases, there was a span of 16 bases. Germline V gene data show CDR1 as SGHRS and CDR2 as YFSETQ. The CDR3 is made up of 16 amino acids. In nucleotides, the CDR3 is TGCGCCAGCAGCTTAGCCCCCCGAAGGATTAACACTGAAGCTTTCTTT. This codes for CASSLAPRRINTEAFF.

There are many counts of this clonotype. The J gene is TRBJ2-1, the V gene TRBV20-1, with 7 bases fitting TRBD2. Germline assignment: CDR1 DFQATT and CDR2 SNEGSKA (reference sequence). Unmatched junction bases numbered 13, after V lost 6 bases and J lost 8 bases. This CDR3 is built from 14 residues. The CDR3 reads CSAYGRESSDEQFF. DNA of the CDR3: TGCAGTGCATACGGGCGGGAGTCTTCGGATGAGCAGTTCTTC.

The V gene is TRBV20-1, the J gene TRBJ1-2; a weak D match, TRBD1 (5 bases). CDR1 is DFQATT, CDR2 SNEGSKA, per germline (reference sequence). The V end was cut by 5 bases, the J end by 0 bases, with 13 bases between. The CDR3 contains 14 residues. The CDR3 region is CSAPRGGANYGYTF. The CDR3 nucleotides read TGCAGTGCTCCAAGGGGTGGGGCTAACTATGGCTACACCTTC.

This clonotype was seen at least ten times. This chain links TRBV12-3 or TRBV12-4 with TRBJ2-5, with TRBD2 identical over 15 bases. V lost 6 bases to trimming and J lost 2 bases; unmatched junction nucleotides: 7. This CDR3 has 17 amino acids. This chain's CDR3 is CASRGLAGGSRQETQYF. Here the CDR3 DNA reads TGTGCCAGCAGGGGACTAGCGGGAGGAAGTCGGCAAGAGACCCAGTACTTC.

Turning to this clonotype: Possible read error: a much larger clone is one base away. The V call is TRBV5-5, the J call TRBJ1-6, with TRBD1 matching 7 bases. V gave up 2 bases and J gave up 14 bases; unmatched junction bases: 16. The CDR3 sequence is 16 residues long. CDR1 and CDR2 from the germline V gene are SGHKS and YYEKEE (reference sequence). The CDR3 loop reads CASSFYPGGRLVTLHF. CDR3 DNA sequence: TGTGCCAGCAGCTTTTATCCAGGGGGTCGTTTAGTCACCCTCCACTTT.

As to this clonotype: It is likely a read error, because the conserved phenylalanine at the end of the CDR3 is missing. The V and J genes are TRBV9 and TRBJ2-5; D gene ambiguous. Germline assignment: CDR1 SGDLS and CDR2 YYNGEE. The CDR3 extends over 15 amino acids. The CDR3 is CTSSVATAYQETQYY. The CDR3 coding sequence is TGTACCAGCAGCGTAGCTACGGCGTACCAAGAGACCCAGTACTAC.

This clonotype was detected ten times or more. V usage is TRBV29-1 and J usage is TRBJ2-7; TRBD2 agrees at 10 bases. This CDR3 is 13 amino acids long. The V and J ends lost 6 bases and 2 bases, in that order; junction bases with no gene match: 4. Germline CDR1 and CDR2: SQVTM and ANQGSEA. This CDR3 is CSVAGGLPYEQYF. DNA for the CDR3: TGCAGCGTAGCGGGGGGGCTTCCCTACGAGCAGTACTTC.

This clonotype was counted at least ten times. The chain recombines TRBV7-2 with TRBJ2-7; 7 bases map to TRBD1. Germline CDR1 is SGHTA and CDR2 is FQGNSA. This CDR3 is 15 amino acids long. J lost 2 bases, V lost 6 bases, and 10 bases had no gene match. In DNA form, the CDR3 reads TGTGCCAGCAGGACGGGACAGCAACCTACCTACGAGCAGTACTTC. This encodes CASRTGQQPTYEQYF.

This clonotype was seen many times. The CDR3 coding sequence is TGTGCCAGCAGCCGATGGACAGGAAACACCGGGGAGCTGTTTTTT. Protein sequence: CASSRWTGNTGELFF. The genes are TRBV28 and TRBJ2-2, with 7 bases aligning to TRBD1. V lost 6 bases to trimming and J lost 2 bases; unmatched junction nucleotides: 6. The CDR3 has 15 amino acids. The germline V gene encodes CDR1 MDHEN and CDR2 SYDVKM.

This clonotype was seen at least ten times. V usage is TRBV20-1 and J usage is TRBJ1-1; the D gene is possibly TRBD1 (5 bases). The CDR3 loop spans 13 amino acids. Looked up from germline, CDR1 is DFQATT and CDR2 is SNEGSKA (reference sequence). This CDR3 is CMVREGRNTEAFF. CDR3 bases: TGCATGGTCAGGGAGGGCCGAAACACTGAAGCTTTCTTT.